These 10 T cell receptor beta chains were sequenced from one sample in a study of STAT5B mutations in CD4+ large granular lymphocyte leukemia. Here immunoSEQ multiplex PCR was the method, and the copy in TCRdb shows in-frame clones only, minus some. This table holds about 30,000 clones, roughly 80% found once. The sequenced material came from CD4+ T cells from blood buffy coats. These receptors all stem from a human donor in good health.

The chain employs TRBV29-1 and TRBJ2-7; the match to TRBD2 covers 7 bases. Germline CDR1 and CDR2: SQVTM and ANQGSEA. The CDR3 sequence is 11 residues long. V shed 7 bases, J shed 3 bases, and the junction held 3 bases outside the gene matches. Here the CDR3 reads CSAGEGYEQYF. The CDR3 DNA is TGCAGCGCCGGGGAGGGCTACGAGCAGTACTTC.

The DNA of the CDR3 is TGTGCCAGCAGCTTGAGCGGGAGGGAACTAGATACGCAGTATTTT. Translation gives CASSLSGRELDTQYF. The chain combines TRBV5-4 with TRBJ2-3, with 10 positions matching TRBD2. There are 15 residues in the CDR3. The V gene end was trimmed by 1 base and the J gene end by 5 bases; junction bases not matched to a gene: 4. Germline values: CDR1 SGHNT, CDR2 YYREEE (reference sequence).

CDR3 protein: CASSSLDTQYF. The CDR3, as DNA: TGTGCCAGCAGTTCTTTAGATACGCAGTATTTT. The chain has TRBV6-6 and TRBJ2-3; D remains ambiguous. The ends were cut back, 4 bases at V and 5 bases at J, with 4 bases in the middle. Germline values: CDR1 MNHNY, CDR2 SVGAGI (reference sequence). The CDR3 runs to 11 residues.

The rearrangement uses TRBV2 and TRBJ1-5; a weak D match, TRBD1 (5 bases). Germline V gives CDR1 SNHLY, CDR2 FYNNEI. The CDR3 runs to 15 residues. Trimming removed 7 bases at V and 3 bases at J, with 16 bases between. The CDR3 region has the DNA TGTGCCAGCACCCCCGGGCAGGGAATCAATCAGCCCCAGCATTTT. As protein: CASTPGQGINQPQHF.

This rearrangement joins TRBV5-6 to TRBJ2-7; 9 bases line up with TRBD1. This CDR3 is built from 14 residues. Germline V gene lookup returns CDR1 SGHDT and CDR2 YYEEEE. V shed 4 bases and J 6 bases; nucleotides not matched to a gene: 8. The CDR3 is CASSPGTGIREQYF. The CDR3 region has the DNA TGTGCCAGCAGCCCCGGGACAGGGATCCGCGAGCAGTACTTC.

V usage is TRBV6-1 and J usage is TRBJ1-1, with D perhaps matching TRBD1 (5 bases). The CDR3 length is 13 residues. V gave up 7 bases and J gave up 3 bases, with 12 bases separating them. Germline V gives CDR1 MNHNS, CDR2 SASEGT. The CDR3 here is CASKGKDDTEAFF. The CDR3, as DNA: TGTGCCAGCAAGGGGAAAGACGACACTGAAGCTTTCTTT.

The chain carries TRBV2 and TRBJ2-3; D is perhaps TRBD2 (6 bases). Germline V gene lookup returns CDR1 SNHLY and CDR2 FYNNEI. The germline V and J ends were trimmed by 6 bases and 3 bases, with 16 bases remaining between them. CDR3 length: 15 residues. CDR3 residues: CASRRPGLQTDTQYF. The DNA of the CDR3 is TGTGCCAGCAGAAGGCCGGGACTGCAGACAGATACGCAGTATTTT. Together with reference TRBV2 and TRBJ2-3, the CDR3 gives the full variable domain: EPEVTQTPSHQVTQMGQEVILRCVPISNHLYFYWYRQILGQKVEFLVSFYNNEISEKSEIFDDQFSVERPDGSNFTLKIRSTKLEDSAMYFCASRRPGLQTDTQYFGPGTRLTVL.

The rearrangement uses TRBV5-1 and TRBJ2-1; 8 positions match TRBD2. The V gene's germline CDR1 is SGHRS and CDR2 YFSETQ. There are 15 residues in the CDR3. Trimming cost V 7 bases and J 6 bases; bases outside gene matches: 12. CDR3 protein: CASRGASGSSNEQFF. Here the CDR3 DNA reads TGCGCCAGCCGTGGGGCCAGCGGGAGCTCCAATGAGCAGTTCTTC.

This clone is medium-sized within its sample. The chain employs TRBV5-1 and TRBJ2-7; a possible D gene is TRBD2 (6 bases). The CDR3 consists of 14 residues. V was trimmed by 2 bases and J by 6 bases, leaving 15 bases between them. CDR1 and CDR2 from the germline V gene are SGHRS and YFSETQ. CDR3 residues: CASSFAGTRGEQYF. As DNA, the CDR3 is TGCGCCAGCAGCTTTGCGGGAACTCGAGGCGAGCAGTACTTC. The whole variable domain, filled in from reference TRBV5-1 and TRBJ2-7, reads KAGVTQTPRYLIKTRGQQVTLSCSPISGHRSVSWYQQTPGQGLQFLFEYFSETQRNKGNFPGRFSGRQFSNSRSEMNVSTLELGDSALYLCASSFAGTRGEQYFGPGTRLTVT.

This rearrangement joins TRBV11-2 to TRBJ2-2; the match to TRBD1 covers 7 bases. Germline V gene data show CDR1 as SGHAT and CDR2 as FQNNGV. Trimming cost V 5 bases and J 1 base; bases outside gene matches: 4. The CDR3 is 15 amino acids. CDR3 residues: CASSPGQQNTGELFF. CDR3 DNA sequence: TGTGCCAGCAGCCCGGGACAGCAGAACACCGGGGAGCTGTTTTTT.